Listed here are 18 T cell receptor beta chains from one sample, sequenced in a study of cytomegalovirus exposure and HLA in healthy donors. A multiplex PCR was run with 60 Vbeta primers and 13 Jbeta primers. This table comes from immunoSEQ multiplex PCR, and its TCRdb copy is limited to in-frame clones, with some not included. The sample yields tens of thousands of clones, 71% seen once. The material sequenced was PBMCs. Source of these receptors: a man between 50 and 59 years old in good health and CMV-seropositive.

This sequence joins TRBV6-1 and TRBJ2-4; 8 nucleotides agree with TRBD1. Losses at the gene ends were 6 bases for V and 5 bases for J; bases not matched to a gene: 6. Germline V CDR1 and CDR2: MNHNS, SASEGT. CDR3 size: 14 residues. CDR3: CASRVWDRQNIQYF. CDR3 in DNA: TGTGCCAGCAGGGTGTGGGACAGGCAAAACATTCAGTACTTC.

The genes are TRBV5-7 and TRBJ2-7; 7 positions agree with TRBD1. TRBV5-7 is filed as an ORF, its function uncertain. Trimming cost V 2 bases and J 2 bases; bases outside gene matches: 13. The CDR3 is 17 amino acids. The CDR3 reads CASSLWCPGTAPYEQYF. The CDR3 DNA reads as TGTGCCAGCAGCTTATGGTGTCCCGGGACAGCTCCCTACGAGCAGTACTTC.

This chain links TRBV7-9 with TRBJ2-1, with a weak D call TRBD1 (5 bases). CDR1 SEHNR and CDR2 FQNEAQ come from the germline V gene (reference sequence). Trimming cost V 0 bases and J 15 bases, with 15 bases left between them. The CDR3 is made up of 13 amino acids. The CDR3 loop reads CASSLAQGFDLFF. The DNA of the CDR3 is TGTGCCAGCAGCTTAGCGCAGGGTTTTGATCTGTTCTTC. The variable domain in full, with the rest retrieved from reference TRBV7-9 and TRBJ2-1, is DTGVSQNPRHKITKRGQNVTFRCDPISEHNRLYWYRQTLGQGPEFLTYFQNEAQLEKSRLLSDRFSAERPKGSFSTLEIQRTEQGDSAMYLCASSLAQGFDLFFGPGTRLTVL.

This chain connects TRBV6-1 to TRBJ1-3, with D possibly matching TRBD1 (5 bases). With 3 bases removed from V and 4 bases from J, the gap between germline ends came to 16 bases. The CDR3 covers 16 residues. Germline lookup yields CDR1 MNHNS and CDR2 SASEGT. Written as DNA, the CDR3 is TGTGCCAGCAGTGAGGGGCCAGATATGCGGGGAAACACCATATATTTT. This gives the protein CASSEGPDMRGNTIYF.

The V gene is TRBV19, the J gene TRBJ2-1; 8 nucleotides line up with TRBD2. The ends lost 8 bases at V and 2 bases at J; junction bases unmatched: 8. This CDR3 has 15 residues. The germline CDR1 and CDR2 sequences are LNHDA and SQIVND (reference sequence). CDR3 protein: CASPLGGVPYNEQFF. The CDR3 DNA is TGTGCCAGTCCCCTCGGGGGGGTCCCCTACAATGAGCAGTTCTTC.

J is TRBJ2-2 and V is TRBV30; TRBD2 aligns across 10 bases. CDR3 length: 17 amino acids. J lost 1 base, V lost 0 bases, and 5 bases had no gene match. Germline V CDR1 and CDR2: GTSNPN, SVGIG (reference sequence). DNA for the CDR3: TGTGCCTGGAGTGTCTCCTGGACTAGCGGGAACACCGGGGAGCTGTTTTTT. Translating gives CAWSVSWTSGNTGELFF.

This clone has just one count. J is TRBJ2-2 and V is TRBV5-1, with TRBD1 matching 7 bases. Looked up from germline, CDR1 is SGHRS and CDR2 is YFSETQ. After removal of 2 bases from V and 4 bases from J, the junction contained 2 bases not matched to a gene. The CDR3 is 14 residues long. CDR3 nucleotide sequence: TGCGCCAGCAGCTTAAACAGGGGCACCGGGGAGCTGTTTTTT. Translation gives CASSLNRGTGELFF.

The V call is TRBV5-6, the J call TRBJ1-1, with D unclear. The CDR3 is made up of 15 amino acids. With 3 bases removed from V and 9 bases from J, the gap between germline ends came to 21 bases. The germline CDR1 and CDR2 sequences are SGHDT and YYEEEE. DNA of the CDR3: TGTGCCAGCAGCTCTACTTACGGCCTGCGGTTCCAAGCTTTCTTT. Protein: CASSSTYGLRFQAFF.

The chain has TRBV18 and TRBJ1-1; the match to TRBD1 covers 8 bases. Per the germline V gene, CDR1 is KGHSH and CDR2 is LQKENI. The ends lost 4 bases at V and 1 base at J; junction bases unmatched: 5. CDR3 size: 15 residues. CDR3 region: CASSRTGTGNTEAFF. DNA for the CDR3: TGTGCCAGCTCACGGACCGGGACAGGGAACACTGAAGCTTTCTTT.

V gene TRBV20-1 combines with J gene TRBJ1-3; no clear D gene. Germline loops: CDR1 DFQATT, CDR2 SNEGSKA (reference sequence). CDR3 size: 11 residues. The V end was cut by 4 bases, the J end by 4 bases, with 5 bases between. CDR3 in DNA: TGCAGTGCTACCCAGGGAAACACCATATATTTT. It yields the protein CSATQGNTIYF.

The chain uses TRBV5-1 and TRBJ1-1, with unresolved D. From germline, CDR1 is SGHRS and CDR2 YFSETQ. The CDR3 consists of 15 residues. Trimming shortened V by 4 bases and J by 1 base, and 14 bases separated the two germline ends. The CDR3 DNA is TGCGCCAGCAGCCCCCGGGAGGGAGCGAACACTGAAGCTTTCTTT. This translates into CASSPREGANTEAFF.

This chain links TRBV29-1 with TRBJ2-2, with 7 bases lining up with TRBD2. The CDR3 runs to 13 residues. From germline, CDR1 is SQVTM and CDR2 ANQGSEA. After removal of 7 bases from V and 7 bases from J, the junction contained 9 bases not matched to a gene. Here the CDR3 reads CSAEGTTLGELFF. CDR3 in DNA: TGCAGCGCCGAGGGGACTACCCTCGGGGAGCTGTTTTTT.

This chain uses TRBV11-2 with TRBJ2-7, with TRBD1 as a possible D gene (5 bases). Germline V gene lookup returns CDR1 SGHAT and CDR2 FQNNGV. V gave up 5 bases and J gave up 0 bases, with 8 bases separating them. The CDR3 sequence is 13 residues long. The DNA of the CDR3 is TGTGCCAGCAGCCACGGACACTCCTACGAGCAGTACTTC. Translation: CASSHGHSYEQYF.

This sequence joins TRBV30 and TRBJ1-3; D perhaps matches TRBD1 (6 bases). CDR3 length equals 14 residues. CDR1 is GTSNPN, CDR2 SVGIG, per germline (reference sequence). Deletions cut 5 bases from V and 4 bases from J, with 15 bases between. CDR3 in amino acids: CAWGRTVSGNTIYF. The DNA for the CDR3 is TGTGCCTGGGGGCGGACAGTGAGCGGAAACACCATATATTTT.

The rearrangement uses TRBV14 and TRBJ2-7, with D perhaps matching TRBD1 (5 bases). The length of the CDR3 is 14 residues. Germline loops: CDR1 SGHDN, CDR2 FVKESK. The germline V and J ends were trimmed by 1 base and 5 bases, with 12 bases remaining between them. The CDR3 reads CASSQVPRAHEQYF. In nucleotides, the CDR3 is TGTGCCAGCAGCCAAGTGCCCAGGGCACACGAGCAGTACTTC.

The chain has TRBV4-2 and TRBJ2-2; 16 nucleotides agree with TRBD2. CDR3 length equals 20 residues. Per the germline V gene, CDR1 is LGHNA and CDR2 is YNFKEQ. V lost 3 bases, J lost 4 bases, and 11 bases stayed unmatched. The CDR3 DNA follows: TGTGCCAGCAGCCAGGGGCCCGGGACTAGCGGGAGGGCGGGCACCGGGGAGCTGTTTTTT. Its translation: CASSQGPGTSGRAGTGELFF.

V gene TRBV7-2 combines with J gene TRBJ2-5; 10 bases map to TRBD2. V trimming: 7 bases; J trimming: 7 bases; junction bases outside the gene matches: 6. CDR1 is SGHTA and CDR2 is FQGNSA in the germline V gene. The CDR3 has 13 residues. This chain's CDR3 is CASIRLAGPTQYF. For the CDR3, the DNA is TGTGCCAGCATTAGACTAGCGGGCCCGACCCAGTACTTC.

The chain recombines TRBV5-4 with TRBJ2-2; TRBD1 aligns across 7 bases. With 4 bases clipped from V and 0 bases from J, the junction kept 3 bases outside the gene matches. CDR1 is SGHNT and CDR2 is YYREEE in the germline V gene (reference sequence). The CDR3 totals 15 residues. The DNA for the CDR3 is TGTGCCAGCAGCCAGGGACAGCCGAACACCGGGGAGCTGTTTTTT. This sequence encodes CASSQGQPNTGELFF. Supplemented by reference TRBV5-4 and TRBJ2-2, the full variable domain reads ETGVTQSPTHLIKTRGQQVTLRCSSQSGHNTVSWYQQALGQGPQFIFQYYREEENGRGNFPPRFSGLQFPNYSSELNVNALELDDSALYLCASSQGQPNTGELFFGEGSRLTVL.